In its sample, the clone carrying this T cell receptor beta chain was seen a few times. The antigen is not known. TCRdb ran MiXCR on the reads and lists one entry per CDR3 protein. The sample shows fewer than 400,000 distinct CDR3 sequences, roughly 20% of them seen only once. Germline lookup yields CDR1 MGHRA and CDR2 YSYEKL. The CDR3 spans 16 residues. V was pared by 2 bases and J by 1 base, with 14 bases between. The data derive from a study of T cell repertoires in cytomegalovirus infection. Overall study: Through public TCR beta signatures, both CMV infection and matching HLA type were indicated.

The study's findings and limits: HLA-C-restricted CMV clonotypes gave the most frequent clonotype in two of eight donors. Identification of carriers of CMV plus the relevant HLA was performed using cumulative public TCR beta family frequency.

The rearrangement joins TRBV4-1 to TRBJ1-1; D is unclear. The sample taken for sequencing was PBMCs. The receptor was derived from a human donor in good health (CMV status not recorded). Some clones in this sample may be carry-over from other donors' samples. CDR3 DNA sequence: TGCGCCAGCAGCCAAAGATCTCCGACGGGGAACACTGAAGCTTTCTTT. Amino acids: CASSQRSPTGNTEAFF.